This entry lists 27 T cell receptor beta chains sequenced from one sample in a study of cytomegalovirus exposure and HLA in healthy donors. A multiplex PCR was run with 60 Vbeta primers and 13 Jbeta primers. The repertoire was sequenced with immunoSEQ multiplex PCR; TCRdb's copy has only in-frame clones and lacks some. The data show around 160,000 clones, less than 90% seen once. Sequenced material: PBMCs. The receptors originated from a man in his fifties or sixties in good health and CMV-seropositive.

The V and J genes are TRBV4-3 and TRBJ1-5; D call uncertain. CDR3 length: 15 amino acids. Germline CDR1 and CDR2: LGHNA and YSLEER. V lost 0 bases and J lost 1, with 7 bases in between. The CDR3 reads CASSQDIGSNQPQHF. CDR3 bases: TGCGCCAGCAGCCAAGACATCGGGAGCAATCAGCCCCAGCATTTT.

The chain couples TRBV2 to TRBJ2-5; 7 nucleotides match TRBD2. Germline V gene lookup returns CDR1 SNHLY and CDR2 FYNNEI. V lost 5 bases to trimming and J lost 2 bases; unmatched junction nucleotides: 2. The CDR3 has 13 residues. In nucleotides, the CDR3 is TGTGCCAGCAGTCGGGAGGCGCAAGAGACCCAGTACTTC. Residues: CASSREAQETQYF.

CDR3 protein: CASSPVLGPYQNEQFF. CDR3 in DNA: TGTGCCAGTAGCCCAGTCCTTGGGCCCTACCAGAATGAGCAGTTCTTC. The chain links TRBV19 to TRBJ2-1, with D unresolved. Per germline, CDR1 LNHDA and CDR2 SQIVND (reference sequence). V shed 6 bases and J shed 7 bases, with 22 bases lying between them. This CDR3 comprises 16 residues.

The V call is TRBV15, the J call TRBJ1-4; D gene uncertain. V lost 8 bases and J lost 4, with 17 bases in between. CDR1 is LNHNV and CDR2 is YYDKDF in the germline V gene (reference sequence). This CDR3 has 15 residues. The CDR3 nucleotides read TGTGCCACCTCCCACGGGAAAGGGATTAATGAAAAACTGTTTTTT. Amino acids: CATSHGKGINEKLFF. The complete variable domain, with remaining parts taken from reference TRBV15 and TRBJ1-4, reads DAMVIQNPRYQVTQFGKPVTLSCSQTLNHNVMYWYQQKSSQAPKLLFHYYDKDFNNEADTPDNFQSRRPNTSFCFLDIRSPGLGDTAMYLCATSHGKGINEKLFFGSGTQLSVL.

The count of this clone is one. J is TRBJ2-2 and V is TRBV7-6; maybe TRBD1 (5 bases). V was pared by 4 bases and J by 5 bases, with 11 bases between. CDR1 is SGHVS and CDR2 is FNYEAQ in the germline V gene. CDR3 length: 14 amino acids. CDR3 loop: CASSSGAGTGELFF. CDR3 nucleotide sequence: TGTGCCAGCAGCTCTGGGGCAGGGACCGGGGAGCTGTTTTTT.

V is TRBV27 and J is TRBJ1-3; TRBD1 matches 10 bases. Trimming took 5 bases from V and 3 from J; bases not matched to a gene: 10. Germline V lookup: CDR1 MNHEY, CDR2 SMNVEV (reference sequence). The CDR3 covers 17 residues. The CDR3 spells CASSPGTGELVGNTIYF. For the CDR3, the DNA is TGTGCCAGCAGTCCTGGGACAGGGGAATTAGTTGGAAACACCATATATTTT.

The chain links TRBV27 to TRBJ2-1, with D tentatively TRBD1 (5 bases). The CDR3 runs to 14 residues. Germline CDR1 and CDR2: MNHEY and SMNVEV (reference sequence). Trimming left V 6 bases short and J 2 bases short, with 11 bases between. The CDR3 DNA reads TGTGCCAGCAGGGACACGGCCGCCTACAATGAGCAGTTCTTC. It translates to CASRDTAAYNEQFF.

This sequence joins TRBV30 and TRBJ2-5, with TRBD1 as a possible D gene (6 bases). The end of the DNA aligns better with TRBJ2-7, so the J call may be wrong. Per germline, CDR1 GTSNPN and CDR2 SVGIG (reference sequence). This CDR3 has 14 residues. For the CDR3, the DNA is TGTGCCTGGAGTTCCCTCAGGGGCTTATACGAGCAGTACTTC. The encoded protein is CAWSSLRGLYEQYF.

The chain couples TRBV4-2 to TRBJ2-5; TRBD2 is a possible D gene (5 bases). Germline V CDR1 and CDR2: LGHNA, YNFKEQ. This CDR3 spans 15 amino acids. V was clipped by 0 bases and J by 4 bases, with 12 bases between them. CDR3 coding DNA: TGTGCCAGCAGCCAAGATCGCGGGTTCTCAGAGACCCAGTACTTC. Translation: CASSQDRGFSETQYF.

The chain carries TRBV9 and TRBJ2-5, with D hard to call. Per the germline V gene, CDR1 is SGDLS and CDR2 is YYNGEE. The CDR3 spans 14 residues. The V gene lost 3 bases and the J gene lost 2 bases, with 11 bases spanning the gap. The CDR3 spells CASSAQASQETQYF. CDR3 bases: TGTGCCAGCAGCGCCCAAGCGAGTCAAGAGACCCAGTACTTC.

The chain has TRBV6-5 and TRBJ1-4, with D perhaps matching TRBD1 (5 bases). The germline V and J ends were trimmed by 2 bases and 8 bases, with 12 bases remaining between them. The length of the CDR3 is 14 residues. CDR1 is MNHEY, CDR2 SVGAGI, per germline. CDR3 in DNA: TGTGCCAGCAGTTACGGGGGGGTTGAGGAAAAACTGTTTTTT. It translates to CASSYGGVEEKLFF.

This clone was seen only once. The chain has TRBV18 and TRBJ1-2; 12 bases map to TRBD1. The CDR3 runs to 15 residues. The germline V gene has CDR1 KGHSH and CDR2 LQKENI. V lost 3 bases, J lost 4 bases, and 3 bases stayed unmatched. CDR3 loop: CASSPGTGGFYGYTF. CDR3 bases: TGTGCCAGCTCACCCGGGACAGGGGGCTTCTATGGCTACACCTTC.

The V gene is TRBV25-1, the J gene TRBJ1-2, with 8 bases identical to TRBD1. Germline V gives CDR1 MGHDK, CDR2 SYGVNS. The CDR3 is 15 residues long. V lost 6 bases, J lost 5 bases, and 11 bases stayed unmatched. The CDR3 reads CASSEGGTGDYGYTF. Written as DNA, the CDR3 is TGTGCCAGCAGCGAAGGCGGGACAGGAGATTATGGCTACACCTTC.

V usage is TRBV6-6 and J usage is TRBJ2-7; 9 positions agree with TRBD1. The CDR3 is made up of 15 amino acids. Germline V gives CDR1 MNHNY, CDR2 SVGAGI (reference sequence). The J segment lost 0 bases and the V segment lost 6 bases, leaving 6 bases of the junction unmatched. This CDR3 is CASRHPGQGSYEQYF. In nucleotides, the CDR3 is TGTGCCAGCAGACATCCGGGACAGGGCTCCTACGAGCAGTACTTC.

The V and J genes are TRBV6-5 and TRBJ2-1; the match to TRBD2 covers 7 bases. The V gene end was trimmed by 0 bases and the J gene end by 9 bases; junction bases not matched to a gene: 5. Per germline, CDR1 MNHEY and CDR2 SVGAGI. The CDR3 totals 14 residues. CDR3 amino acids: CASSYSGGRSEQFF. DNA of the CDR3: TGTGCCAGCAGTTACTCCGGCGGGAGATCTGAGCAGTTCTTC.

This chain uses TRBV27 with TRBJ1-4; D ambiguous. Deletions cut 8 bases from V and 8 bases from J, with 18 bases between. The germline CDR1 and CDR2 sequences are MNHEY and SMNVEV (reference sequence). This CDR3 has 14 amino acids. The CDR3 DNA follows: TGTGCCAGCGGCTCGTACGGAGAGGCCGAAAAACTGTTTTTT. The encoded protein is CASGSYGEAEKLFF.

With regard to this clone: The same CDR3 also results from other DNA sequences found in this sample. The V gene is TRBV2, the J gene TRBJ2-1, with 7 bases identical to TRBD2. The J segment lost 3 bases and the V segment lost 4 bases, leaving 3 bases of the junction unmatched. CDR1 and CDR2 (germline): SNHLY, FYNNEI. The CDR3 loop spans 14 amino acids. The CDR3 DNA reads TGTGCCAGCAGTGGGCTAGCGGACTACAATGAGCAGTTCTTC. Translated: CASSGLADYNEQFF.

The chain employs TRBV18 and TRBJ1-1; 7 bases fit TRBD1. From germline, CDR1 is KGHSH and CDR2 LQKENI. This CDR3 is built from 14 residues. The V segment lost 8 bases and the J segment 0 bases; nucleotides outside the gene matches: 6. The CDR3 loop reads CASASGTVNTEAFF. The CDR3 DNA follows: TGTGCCAGCGCTTCCGGGACAGTGAACACTGAAGCTTTCTTT. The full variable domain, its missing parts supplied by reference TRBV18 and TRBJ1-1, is NAGVMQNPRHLVRRRGQEARLRCSPMKGHSHVYWYRQLPEEGLKFMVYLQKENIIDESGMPKERFSAEFPKEGPSILRIQQVVRGDSAAYFCASASGTVNTEAFFGQGTRLTVV.

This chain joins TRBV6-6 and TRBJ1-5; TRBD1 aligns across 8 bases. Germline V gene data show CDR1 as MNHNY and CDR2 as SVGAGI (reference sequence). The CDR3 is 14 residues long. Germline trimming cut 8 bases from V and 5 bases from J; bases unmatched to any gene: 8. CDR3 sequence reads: CASADRGPHQPQHF. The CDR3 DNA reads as TGTGCCAGCGCAGACAGGGGTCCCCATCAGCCCCAGCATTTT.

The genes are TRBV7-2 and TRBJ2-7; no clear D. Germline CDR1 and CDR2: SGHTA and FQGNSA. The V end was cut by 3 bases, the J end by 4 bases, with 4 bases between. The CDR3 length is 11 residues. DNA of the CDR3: TGTGCCAGCAGCTTCCGGTACGAGCAGTACTTC. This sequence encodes CASSFRYEQYF.

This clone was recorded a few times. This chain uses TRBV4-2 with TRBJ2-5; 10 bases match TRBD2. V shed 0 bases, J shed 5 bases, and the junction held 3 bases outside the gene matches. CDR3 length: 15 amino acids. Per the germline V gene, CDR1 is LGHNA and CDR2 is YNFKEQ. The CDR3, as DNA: TGTGCCAGCAGCCAAGAAAGCGGGGGGGGTGAGACCCAGTACTTC. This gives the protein CASSQESGGGETQYF.

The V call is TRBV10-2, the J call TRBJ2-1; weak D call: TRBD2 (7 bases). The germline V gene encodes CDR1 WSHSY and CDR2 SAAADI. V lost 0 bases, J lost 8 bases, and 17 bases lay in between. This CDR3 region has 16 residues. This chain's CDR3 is CASSESIITGRDEQFF. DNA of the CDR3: TGCGCCAGCAGTGAGTCGATTATTACAGGGAGGGATGAGCAGTTCTTC.

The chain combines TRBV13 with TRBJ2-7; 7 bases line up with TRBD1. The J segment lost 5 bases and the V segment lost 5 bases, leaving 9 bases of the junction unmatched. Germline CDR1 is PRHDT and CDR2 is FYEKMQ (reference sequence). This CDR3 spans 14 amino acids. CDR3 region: CASSPKTGIDEQYF. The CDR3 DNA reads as TGTGCCAGCAGCCCAAAGACAGGGATTGACGAGCAGTACTTC.

In nucleotides, the CDR3 is TGTGCCAGCAGCACCGCAGGGGGCCACGAGCAGTACTTC. As protein: CASSTAGGHEQYF. The chain combines TRBV5-6 with TRBJ2-7; 8 bases match TRBD1. CDR1 is SGHDT, CDR2 YYEEEE, per germline. CDR3 length equals 13 residues. Losses at the gene ends were 4 bases for V and 5 bases for J; bases not matched to a gene: 5.

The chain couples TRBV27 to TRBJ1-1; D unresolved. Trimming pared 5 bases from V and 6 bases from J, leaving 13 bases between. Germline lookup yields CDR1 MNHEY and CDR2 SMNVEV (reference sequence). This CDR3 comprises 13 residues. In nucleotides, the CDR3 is TGTGCCAGCAGTCCCCATTCCGGTGCTGAAGCTTTCTTT. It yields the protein CASSPHSGAEAFF.

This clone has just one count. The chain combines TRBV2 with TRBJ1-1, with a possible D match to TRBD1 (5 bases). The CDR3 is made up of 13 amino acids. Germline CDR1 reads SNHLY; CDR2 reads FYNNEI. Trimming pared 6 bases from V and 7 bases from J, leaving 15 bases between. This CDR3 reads CASRAEGRGEAFF. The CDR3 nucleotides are TGTGCCAGCAGAGCCGAGGGGAGGGGTGAAGCTTTCTTT.

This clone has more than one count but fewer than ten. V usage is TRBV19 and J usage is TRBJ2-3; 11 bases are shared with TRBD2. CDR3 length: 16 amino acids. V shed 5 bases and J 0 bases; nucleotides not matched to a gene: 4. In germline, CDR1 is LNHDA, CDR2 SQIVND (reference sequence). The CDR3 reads CASSLRTSGSTDTQYF. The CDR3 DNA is TGTGCCAGTAGTCTACGGACTAGCGGGAGCACAGATACGCAGTATTTT.